The clone carrying this TCR beta chain was detected only a few times. Its target is not known. A 5'RACE template-switching step, the method used to make TCR cDNA, added a universal primer site and UMIs. TCRdb reprocessed the 5' RACE reads with MiXCR, giving one entry per CDR3 protein. The table lists hundreds of thousands of distinct CDR3 sequences, 13% of them singletons. V lost 6 bases, J lost 4 bases, and 12 bases lay in between. This CDR3 spans 12 amino acids. Germline values: CDR1 SQVTM, CDR2 ANQGSEA. The sample is drawn from a study of T cells after yellow fever vaccination. Whole-study results and caveats: The secondary response was weaker but peaked faster, day 5 versus 15. The booster saw the reappearance of most primary-vaccination clones (around 95% CD4, almost 90% CD8).

The TCR was taken from a man aged 30 to 39 who received the YFV17D yellow fever vaccine. The rearrangement uses TRBV29-1 and TRBJ2-5; D is unresolved. Material: PBMCs, obtained on the day of the yellow fever booster vaccination. CDR3 in DNA: TGCAGCGTCCGGACGACAATAGAGACCCAGTACTTC. Amino acid sequence: CSVRTTIETQYF.